This T cell receptor (beta chain) appears in the sequencing data of a study of CD8+CD57+ T cells in acquired aplastic anemia. Genomic DNA served as template for TCR beta VDJ and CDR3 profiling. TCRdb called the reads again in MiXCR, with one record for every CDR3 protein. This table has 100,000 to 130,000 distinct CDR3 sequences, around half appearing once. The CDR3 covers 15 residues. The V and J ends lost 1 base and 5 bases, in that order; junction bases with no gene match: 4. The sample consisted of sorted CD4+, CD8+, or CD8+CD57+ T cells (not recorded which) from PBMCs. The receptor was isolated from a human donor in good health, serving as a control. The chain is built from TRBV12-3 or TRBV12-4 and TRBJ1-5; 8 bases fit TRBD1. DNA of the CDR3: TGTGCCAGCAGTTTAGGGACAGGGTCTGATCAGCCCCAGCATTTT. Translating gives CASSLGTGSDQPQHF.